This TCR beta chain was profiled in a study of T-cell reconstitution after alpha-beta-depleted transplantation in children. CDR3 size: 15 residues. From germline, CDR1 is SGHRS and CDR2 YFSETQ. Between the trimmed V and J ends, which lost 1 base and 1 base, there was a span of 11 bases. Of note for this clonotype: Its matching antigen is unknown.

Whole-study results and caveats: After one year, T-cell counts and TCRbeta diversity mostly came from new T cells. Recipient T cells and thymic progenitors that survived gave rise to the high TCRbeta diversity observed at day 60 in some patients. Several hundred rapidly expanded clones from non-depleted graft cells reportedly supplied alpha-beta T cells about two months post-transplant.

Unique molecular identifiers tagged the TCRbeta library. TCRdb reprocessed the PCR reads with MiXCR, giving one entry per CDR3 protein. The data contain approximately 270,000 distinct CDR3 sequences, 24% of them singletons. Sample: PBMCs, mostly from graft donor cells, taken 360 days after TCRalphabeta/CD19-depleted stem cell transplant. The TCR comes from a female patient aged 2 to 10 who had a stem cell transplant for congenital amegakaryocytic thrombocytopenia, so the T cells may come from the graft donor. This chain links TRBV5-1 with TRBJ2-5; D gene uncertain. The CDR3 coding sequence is TGCGCCAGCAGCTTGTTGGGAACTGGCCAAGAGACCCAGTACTTC. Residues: CASSLLGTGQETQYF. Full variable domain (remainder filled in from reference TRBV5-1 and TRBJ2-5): KAGVTQTPRYLIKTRGQQVTLSCSPISGHRSVSWYQQTPGQGLQFLFEYFSETQRNKGNFPGRFSGRQFSNSRSEMNVSTLELGDSALYLCASSLLGTGQETQYFGPGTRLLVL.